This T cell receptor (beta chain) was sequenced during a study of CXCR3-negative and CXCR3-positive naive CD8 T cells. Regarding the study as a whole: CXCR3-negative and CXCR3-positive naive cells shared comparable TRBV-TRBJ usage, but memory cells did not. Hydrophobicity was higher for TRB CDR3s found in CXCR3-positive naive cells than in CXCR3-negative naive cells.

The TRB libraries of cDNA were built by UMI-labeled 5' RACE. TCRdb processed the 5' RACE reads again and assigns one entry to each CDR3 protein, with no DNA. This sample's table reports 130,000 or so distinct CDR3 sequences. Points on this clonotype: Its antigen is currently unknown.

This CDR3 is built from 14 residues. This TCR was sampled from a human donor in good health. Some clones in this sample may be carry-over from other donors' samples. The chain joins TRBV12-3 or TRBV12-4 to TRBJ2-1; TCRdb gives TRBD1 as the D gene, but with no DNA this cannot be confirmed. The sample comprised naive CXCR3+ CD8+ T cells from blood. The subset is: CD45RO-CCR7+CD27+CD95- naive CD8+ T cells expressing CXCR3 (TNR3+). The CDR3 loop reads CASSPRAPYNKQFF.